This TCR beta chain emerged from a study of blood T cell repertoires in COVID-19. Study context: COVID-19 samples, acute and convalescent, were from the United States, Italy and Spain.

V lost 1 base to trimming and J lost 0 bases, with 7 bases between them. Germline V gene data show CDR1 as MDHEN and CDR2 as SYDVKM. This CDR3 is 14 amino acids long. TCRdb's table, derived via immunoSEQ multiplex PCR, lists solely in-frame clones and lacks some. The sample holds approximately 70,000 clones, 70% to 75% seen once. The TCR comes from a woman aged 70-85 years with acute or convalescent COVID-19. V gene TRBV28 combines with J gene TRBJ2-7; the D gene is possibly TRBD2 (5 bases). The sequenced sample was peripheral blood. The CDR3 DNA reads as TGTGCCAGCAGTTTATACGGGAACTCCTACGAGCAGTACTTC. It is translated as CASSLYGNSYEQYF.